The 21 T cell receptor beta chains reported below all come from one sample, sequenced in a study of T cells in Graves' hyperthyroidism and ophthalmopathy. RNA transcripts yielded amplified TCR beta CDR3 regions. HTBI primers were used for first-round RT-PCR of the TCR CDR3. TCRdb itself ran the multiplex PCR reads through MiXCR, one entry per CDR3 protein. The sample shows about 130,000 distinct CDR3 sequences, 22% of them seen only once. The sample was blood. Receptor source: a woman aged 45-65 years with Graves' hyperthyroidism that later progressed to Graves' ophthalmopathy.

The rearrangement joins TRBV28 to TRBJ2-3, with D perhaps TRBD1 (6 bases). The CDR3 length is 13 residues. Trimming stripped 6 bases from V and 1 base from J, with 8 bases between. Germline values: CDR1 MDHEN, CDR2 SYDVKM. The CDR3 sequence is CASRGAGTDTQYF. DNA for the CDR3: TGTGCCAGCAGGGGGGCGGGCACAGATACGCAGTATTTT.

This chain links TRBV5-1 with TRBJ2-5; D gene uncertain. CDR1 is SGHRS and CDR2 is YFSETQ in the germline V gene. Trimming removed 0 bases from V and 5 bases from J, with 11 bases in between. The CDR3 sequence is 14 residues long. The CDR3 DNA reads as TGCGCCAGCAGCTTGGCTCCGTGGTCCGAGACCCAGTACTTC. Its protein product is CASSLAPWSETQYF.

This clonotype was seen a few times. The chain links TRBV28 to TRBJ1-3; TRBD1 is a possible D gene (6 bases). V lost 6 bases, J lost 6 bases, and 9 bases lay in between. Germline V gene lookup returns CDR1 MDHEN and CDR2 SYDVKM. CDR3 size: 12 residues. CDR3 coding DNA: TGTGCCAGCAGAAACAGGGTAAACACCATATATTTT. Residues: CASRNRVNTIYF.

This clonotype was seen repeatedly, ten times or more. The V gene is TRBV5-6, the J gene TRBJ1-1; D gene unclear. The CDR3 has 15 residues. Germline lookup yields CDR1 SGHDT and CDR2 YYEEEE. The ends were cut back, 4 bases at V and 0 bases at J, with 13 bases in the middle. The CDR3: CASSPVATMNTEAFF. DNA for the CDR3: TGTGCCAGCAGCCCAGTAGCGACGATGAACACTGAAGCTTTCTTT.

This clonotype was seen only a few times. One end of the junction does not line up with germline, which may come from a read error. The chain has TRBV20-1 and TRBJ2-1; maybe TRBD2 (6 bases). Germline V gives CDR1 DFQATT, CDR2 SNEGSKA (reference sequence). CDR3 size: 14 residues. The CDR3 sequence is CSAPTRLVSYEQLF. The DNA of the CDR3 is TGCAGTGCCCCCACCCGACTAGTATCTTATGAGCAGCTCTTC.

At least ten counts were recorded for this clonotype. The V and J genes are TRBV5-6 and TRBJ2-7; 11 bases fit TRBD2. CDR3 length equals 18 residues. V gave up 1 base and J gave up 4 bases; unmatched junction bases: 13. The germline V gene encodes CDR1 SGHDT and CDR2 YYEEEE. The CDR3 DNA reads as TGTGCCAGCAGCTTGCGACTAGCGGGGATCCGTGCCGAATACGAGCAGTACTTC. Protein sequence: CASSLRLAGIRAEYEQYF.

The V call is TRBV24-1, the J call TRBJ2-3; 7 positions agree with TRBD2. The CDR3 runs 15 residues. From germline, CDR1 is KGHDR and CDR2 SFDVKD. With V trimmed by 4 bases and J by 2 bases, 5 bases remained unmatched. The CDR3 protein is CATSDRTSFTDTQYF. The CDR3 DNA reads TGTGCCACCAGTGACCGGACTAGTTTCACAGATACGCAGTATTTT.

This clonotype showed up many times. V usage is TRBV6-1 and J usage is TRBJ1-1; no definite D call. Germline V lookup: CDR1 MNHNS, CDR2 SASEGT. The CDR3 has 11 amino acids. Trimming pared 8 bases from V and 5 bases from J, leaving 9 bases between. The CDR3 DNA is TGTGCCAGCCAGACGAGGACTGAAGCTTTCTTT. Its protein product is CASQTRTEAFF.

This clonotype was counted ten times or more. The rearrangement links TRBV18 to TRBJ2-5, with 11 positions matching TRBD2. The junction had 10 bases not matched to a gene; V was cut back by 3 bases and J by 4 bases. This CDR3 has 17 amino acids. Germline V gene sequence: CDR1 KGHSH, CDR2 LQKENI. In DNA form, the CDR3 reads TGTGCCAGCTCACCCAGAAAACCAGGACTAGCGGGAGAGACCCAGTACTTC. Protein: CASSPRKPGLAGETQYF.

V usage is TRBV6-2 or TRBV6-3 and J usage is TRBJ2-3, with TRBD2 matching 14 bases. The CDR3 extends over 15 amino acids. Germline CDR1 is MNHEY and CDR2 is SVGEGT. Trimming cost V 6 bases and J 4 bases; bases outside gene matches: 3. CDR3 in amino acids: CASRGTSGRADTQYF. The CDR3, as DNA: TGTGCCAGCAGGGGGACTAGCGGGAGAGCAGATACGCAGTATTTT.

This clonotype was detected once. This may arise from a read error, as a much more abundant clone is one base away. This chain joins TRBV6-9 and TRBJ2-7; D tentatively reads TRBD1 or TRBD2 (5 bases each). This CDR3 is 14 amino acids long. Trimming cost V 7 bases and J 5 bases, with 18 bases left between them. Germline V gene lookup returns CDR1 MNHGY and CDR2 SVAAGI. This chain's CDR3 is CASTSRTPGHEQYF. CDR3 bases: TGTGCCAGCACTTCTAGGACACCGGGGCACGAGCAGTACTTC.

This clonotype was observed at least ten times. V is TRBV30 and J is TRBJ2-7; D assignment may be TRBD1 or TRBD2 (5 bases each). CDR3 length equals 13 residues. Germline V gives CDR1 GTSNPN, CDR2 SVGIG (reference sequence). V was clipped by 3 bases and J by 0 bases, with 9 bases between them. The CDR3 sequence is CAWRWGTSYEQYF. Written as DNA, the CDR3 is TGTGCCTGGAGGTGGGGGACCTCCTACGAGCAGTACTTC.

This clonotype was counted between two and nine times. The gene calls are TRBV27 and TRBJ2-2, with 9 bases fitting TRBD1. This CDR3 spans 17 amino acids. The ends lost 4 bases at V and 5 bases at J; junction bases unmatched: 11. CDR1 is MNHEY and CDR2 is SMNVEV in the germline V gene (reference sequence). CDR3 region: CASSSLLQGARTGELFF. In DNA, the CDR3 is TGTGCCAGCAGTTCTCTGTTACAGGGGGCGCGTACCGGGGAGCTGTTTTTT.

This clonotype was picked up many times. The gene calls are TRBV20-1 and TRBJ1-2; D may be TRBD1 (6 bases). This CDR3 contains 16 residues. CDR1 is DFQATT, CDR2 SNEGSKA, per germline (reference sequence). V lost 2 bases, J lost 3 bases, and 19 bases lay in between. Here the CDR3 DNA reads TGCAGTGCTAGAAATCCTCCAGGGGAGCAAGACTATGGCTACACCTTC. This gives the protein CSARNPPGEQDYGYTF.

There are many counts of this clonotype. The CDR3 reads CASSYSGTGLDEQYF. For the CDR3, the DNA is TGTGCCAGCAGTTACTCCGGGACAGGGCTGGACGAGCAGTACTTC. This sequence joins TRBV2 and TRBJ2-7; TRBD1 aligns across 9 bases. The germline gives CDR1 SNHLY, CDR2 FYNNEI. Trimming at V came to 5 bases and at J to 5 bases, leaving 10 bases not matched to a gene. The CDR3 runs to 15 residues.

Only a few counts were recorded for this clonotype. The chain carries TRBV27 and TRBJ2-7; D unresolved. The V gene's germline CDR1 is MNHEY and CDR2 SMNVEV (reference sequence). The CDR3 has 12 amino acids. The ends were cut back, 5 bases at V and 3 bases at J, with 8 bases in the middle. As DNA, the CDR3 is TGTGCCAGCAGTCCTAGGGTCTACGAGCAGTACTTC. Protein sequence: CASSPRVYEQYF.

A word on this clonotype: A single base separates this from a much larger clone, so it may be a read error. The rearrangement links TRBV5-1 to TRBJ2-1; TRBD2 agrees at 9 bases. The germline V gene encodes CDR1 SGHRS and CDR2 YFSETQ. The CDR3 extends over 16 amino acids. Trimming cost V 3 bases and J 7 bases; bases outside gene matches: 11. CDR3 residues: CASSSGGSGRRNEQFF. In nucleotides, the CDR3 is TGCGCCAGCAGCTCGGGTGGTAGCGGGAGACGTAATGAGCAGTTCTTC.

This clonotype occurred many times. This chain links TRBV6-1 with TRBJ1-4; D gene uncertain. Germline V gene sequence: CDR1 MNHNS, CDR2 SASEGT. Trimming took off 7 bases at V and 8 bases at J, with 14 bases between the two ends. This CDR3 is built from 13 residues. CDR3 loop: CASMGGYGEKLFF. The CDR3 DNA is TGTGCCAGCATGGGAGGATATGGCGAAAAACTGTTTTTT.

This clonotype came up a few times. The V and J genes are TRBV9 and TRBJ2-1, with 9 bases that match TRBD2. CDR3 length: 16 amino acids. The germline CDR1 and CDR2 sequences are SGDLS and YYNGEE. Losses at the gene ends were 0 bases for V and 6 bases for J; bases not matched to a gene: 7. CDR3 sequence reads: CASSVGGLAFSNEQFF. The CDR3 DNA reads as TGTGCCAGCAGCGTAGGTGGACTAGCGTTCAGCAATGAGCAGTTCTTC.

The chain couples TRBV19 to TRBJ1-2; TRBD1 matches 9 bases. The CDR3 spans 13 residues. Germline trimming cut 6 bases from V and 6 bases from J; bases unmatched to any gene: 5. Germline V gives CDR1 LNHDA, CDR2 SQIVND (reference sequence). The CDR3 region has the DNA TGTGCCAGTAGCCGGGACAGGGATAATGGCTACACCTTC. Translation: CASSRDRDNGYTF.

This clonotype was seen ten or more times. The V and J genes are TRBV20-1 and TRBJ2-3; 10 bases agree with TRBD2. Germline V lookup: CDR1 DFQATT, CDR2 SNEGSKA (reference sequence). V shed 6 bases and J 1 base; nucleotides not matched to a gene: 13. The CDR3 covers 17 residues. The chain's CDR3 is CSARPLAGVSGTDTQYF. CDR3 in DNA: TGCAGTGCAAGGCCGCTAGCGGGAGTTTCTGGCACAGATACGCAGTATTTT.